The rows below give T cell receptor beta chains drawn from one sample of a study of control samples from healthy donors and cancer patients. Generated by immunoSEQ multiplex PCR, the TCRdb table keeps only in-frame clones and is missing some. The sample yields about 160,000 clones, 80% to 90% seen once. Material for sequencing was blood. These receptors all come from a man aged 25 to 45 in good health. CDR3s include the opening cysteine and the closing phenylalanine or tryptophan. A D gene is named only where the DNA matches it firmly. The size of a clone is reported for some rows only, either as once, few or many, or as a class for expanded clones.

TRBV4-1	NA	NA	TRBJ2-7	TGCGCCAGCAGCCAAGATCCTCCCTCCTACGAGCAGTACTTC	CASSQDPPSYEQYF
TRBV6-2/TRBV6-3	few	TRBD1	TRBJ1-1	TGTGCCAGCAGTTTCGACAGGGTAGTTGAAGCTTTCTTT	CASSFDRVVEAFF
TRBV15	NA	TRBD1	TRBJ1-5	TGTGCCACCAGCAGGGACAGGGGATACAATCAGCCCCAGCATTTT	CATSRDRGYNQPQHF
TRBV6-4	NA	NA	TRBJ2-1	TGTGCCAGCAGTGCCCAGTTCTTC	CASSAQFF
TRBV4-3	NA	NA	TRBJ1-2	TGCGCCAGCAGCCAAGAACAGGGCCCCTATGGCTACACCTTC	CASSQEQGPYGYTF
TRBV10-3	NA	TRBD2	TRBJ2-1	TGTGCCATCAGTGAAAAAAGCGGGAGCTCCTACAATGAGCAGTTCTTC	CAISEKSGSSYNEQFF
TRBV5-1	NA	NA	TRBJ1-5	TGCGCCAGCAGCTTGGACGGCAATCAGCCCCAGCATTTT	CASSLDGNQPQHF
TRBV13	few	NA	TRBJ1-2	TGTGCCAGCAGCTTAGAAGGGGATGGCTACACCTTC	CASSLEGDGYTF
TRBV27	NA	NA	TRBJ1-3	TGTGCCAGCAGTGACCTGAGAAACACCATATATTTT	CASSDLRNTIYF
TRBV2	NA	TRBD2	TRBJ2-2	TGTGCCAGCAGTGAAACTAGCGAGAACACCGGGGAGCTGTTTTTT	CASSETSENTGELFF
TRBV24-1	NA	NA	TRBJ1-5	TGTGCCACCAGTGATCAAGGCCTGGTAGAGCCCCAGCATTTT	CATSDQGLVEPQHF
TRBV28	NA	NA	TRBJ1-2	TGTGCCAGCAGTTTACAGGGGACCTATGGCTACACCTTC	CASSLQGTYGYTF
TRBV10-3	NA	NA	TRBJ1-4	TGTGCCATCTCCCCGGGCTTGGTCGGCGAACTGTTTTTT	CAISPGLVGELFF
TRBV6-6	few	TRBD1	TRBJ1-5	TGTGCCAGCAGGCACTACCGGGACAGGATCCAGCCCCAGCATTTT	CASRHYRDRIQPQHF
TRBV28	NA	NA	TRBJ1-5	TGTGCCAGCAGTTTGGGGGGGCAGGGACTCCAGCCCCAGCATTTT	CASSLGGQGLQPQHF
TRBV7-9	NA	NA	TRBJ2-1	TGTGCCAGCAGTTCCGGGCTCTACAATGAGCAGTTCTTC	CASSSGLYNEQFF
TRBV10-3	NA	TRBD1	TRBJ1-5	TGTGCCATCAGTGAGGGACAGGGAAATCAGCCCCAGCATTTT	CAISEGQGNQPQHF
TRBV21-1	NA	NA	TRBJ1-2	TGTGCCAGCAGCAAAGGAAGGAACGGATCCGTAAACTATGGCTACACCTTC	CASSKGRNGSVNYGYTF
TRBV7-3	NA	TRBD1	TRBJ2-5	TGTGCCAGCAGCCCAGGACAGGGGAGATCTCTTGGGACCCAGTACTTC	CASSPGQGRSLGTQYF
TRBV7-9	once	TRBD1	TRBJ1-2	TGTGCCAGCAGCTCCACCTTCTACCGGGACAGGGGCCCCCCTTATGGCTACACCTTC	CASSSTFYRDRGPPYGYTF
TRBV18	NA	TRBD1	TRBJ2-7	TGTGCCAGCTCACGAACAGGGGGCGCGTCTAACGAGCAGTACTTC	CASSRTGGASNEQYF
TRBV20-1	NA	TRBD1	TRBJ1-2	TGCAGTGCTAGTCTCCAAGGACAGGGGGCGGCCTATGGCTACACCTTC	CSASLQGQGAAYGYTF
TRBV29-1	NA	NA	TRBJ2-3	TGCAGCGTTGTTGGCGGCGGCACAGATACGCAGTATTTT	CSVVGGGTDTQYF
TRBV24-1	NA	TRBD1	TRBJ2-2	TGTGCCACCAGTACCGGGACAGTGAACACCGGGGAGCTGTTTTTT	CATSTGTVNTGELFF
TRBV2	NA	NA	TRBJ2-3	TGTGCCAGCAGTGTCGTAAGGCCGCGGGCGCAGTATTTT	CASSVVRPRAQYF
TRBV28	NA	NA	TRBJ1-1	TGTGCCAGCACGATGCGGCGGGCCCAGAAAGGGACTGAAGCTTTCTTT	CASTMRRAQKGTEAFF
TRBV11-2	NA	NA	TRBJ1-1	TGTGCCAGCAGCTTACCGGGACTCATGAACACTGAAGCTTTCTTT	CASSLPGLMNTEAFF
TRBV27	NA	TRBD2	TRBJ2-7	TGTGCCAGCAGTTTCACCCGCCAATCCGGGACTAGCGGGCCGCCCTCCTACGAGCAGTACTTC	CASSFTRQSGTSGPPSYEQYF
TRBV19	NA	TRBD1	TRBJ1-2	TGTGCCAGTAGGCACGCGGACAGGGCAAATAATGGCTACACCTTC	CASRHADRANNGYTF
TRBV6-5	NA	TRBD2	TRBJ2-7	TGTGCCAGCAGTCGCTCTAGCGGGGGCAACTACGAGCAGTACTTC	CASSRSSGGNYEQYF
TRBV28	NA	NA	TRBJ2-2	TGTGCCAGCGTCAACTCCCGGGGGATAGGGGAGCTGTTTTTT	CASVNSRGIGELFF
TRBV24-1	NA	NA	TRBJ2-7	TGTGCCACCAGTGATTTGCACAGTGCTTCTTGGCCACTTTGGGACACGGACGCCGGCGAGCAGTACTTC	CATSDLHSASWPLWDTDAGEQYF
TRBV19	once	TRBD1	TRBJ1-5	TGTGCCAGTAGTTCAGGACAGGGGGCCGTTCGAACCAATCAGCCCCAGCATTTT	CASSSGQGAVRTNQPQHF
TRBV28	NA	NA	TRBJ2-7	TGTGCCAGCAGTTTTGGGCCGCACAACGAGCAGTACTTC	CASSFGPHNEQYF
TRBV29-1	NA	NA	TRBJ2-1	TGCAGCGTTAAGACACCGAGCTACAATGAGCAGTTCTTC	CSVKTPSYNEQFF
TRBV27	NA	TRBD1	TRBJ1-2	TGTGCCAGCAGTCTAAAGACAGGGGGCTCCTATGGCTACACCTTC	CASSLKTGGSYGYTF
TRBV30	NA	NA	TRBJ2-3	TGTGCCTGGAGTCCGACCTTAGTAACAGATACGCAGTATTTT	CAWSPTLVTDTQYF
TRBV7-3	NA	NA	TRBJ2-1	TGTGCCAGCAGCTTAAACAGGCCTGGAGGGGATGAGCAGTTCTTC	CASSLNRPGGDEQFF
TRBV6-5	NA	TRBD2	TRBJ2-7	TGTGCCAGCAGATCCTCGCGGGGGTACTACGAGCAGTACTTC	CASRSSRGYYEQYF
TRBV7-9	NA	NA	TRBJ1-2	TGTGCCAGCAGCTCAGGCTATGGCTACACCTTC	CASSSGYGYTF